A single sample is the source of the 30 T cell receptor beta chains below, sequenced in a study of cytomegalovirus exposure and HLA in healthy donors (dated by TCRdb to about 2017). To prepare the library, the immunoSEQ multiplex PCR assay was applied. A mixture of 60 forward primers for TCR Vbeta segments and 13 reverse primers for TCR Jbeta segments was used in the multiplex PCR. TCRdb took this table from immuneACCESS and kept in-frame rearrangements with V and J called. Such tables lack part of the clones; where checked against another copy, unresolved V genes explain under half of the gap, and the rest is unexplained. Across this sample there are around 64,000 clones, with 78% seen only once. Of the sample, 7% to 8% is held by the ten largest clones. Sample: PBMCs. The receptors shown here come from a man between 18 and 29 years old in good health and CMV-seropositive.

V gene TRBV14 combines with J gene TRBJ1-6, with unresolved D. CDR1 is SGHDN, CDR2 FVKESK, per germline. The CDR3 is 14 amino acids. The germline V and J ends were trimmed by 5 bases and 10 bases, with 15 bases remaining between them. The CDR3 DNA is TGTGCCAGCAGCTTGCAGACCCAAGCGTCACCCCTCCACTTT. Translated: CASSLQTQASPLHF.

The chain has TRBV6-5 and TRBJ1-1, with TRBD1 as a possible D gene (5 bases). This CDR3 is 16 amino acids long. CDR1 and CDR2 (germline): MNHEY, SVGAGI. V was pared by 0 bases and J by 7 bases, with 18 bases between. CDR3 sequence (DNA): TGTGCCAGCAGTTACTCATTTTCAGGGCCAGGCAATGAAGCTTTCTTT. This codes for CASSYSFSGPGNEAFF.

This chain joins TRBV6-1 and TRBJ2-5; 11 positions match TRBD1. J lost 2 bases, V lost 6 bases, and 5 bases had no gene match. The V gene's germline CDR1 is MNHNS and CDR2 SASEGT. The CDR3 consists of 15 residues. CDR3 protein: CASRGQGGRQETQYF. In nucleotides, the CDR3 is TGTGCCAGCAGGGGACAGGGGGGACGACAAGAGACCCAGTACTTC.

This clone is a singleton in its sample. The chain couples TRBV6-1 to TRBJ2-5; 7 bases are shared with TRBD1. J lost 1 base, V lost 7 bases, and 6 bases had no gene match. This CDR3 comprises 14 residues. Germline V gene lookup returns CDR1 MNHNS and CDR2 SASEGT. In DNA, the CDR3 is TGTGCCAGCAAGGACAGGAGACCCCAAGAGACCCAGTACTTC. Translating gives CASKDRRPQETQYF.

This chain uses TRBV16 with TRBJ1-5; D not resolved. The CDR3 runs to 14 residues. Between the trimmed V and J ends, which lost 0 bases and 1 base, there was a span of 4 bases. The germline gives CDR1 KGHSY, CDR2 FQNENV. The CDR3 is CASSQSGSNQPQHF. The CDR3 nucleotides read TGTGCCAGCAGCCAATCTGGCAGCAATCAGCCCCAGCATTTT. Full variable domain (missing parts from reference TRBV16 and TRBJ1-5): GEEVAQTPKHLVRGEGQKAKLYCAPIKGHSYVFWYQQVLKNEFKFLISFQNENVFDETGMPKERFSAKCLPNSPCSLEIQATKLEDSAVYFCASSQSGSNQPQHFGDGTRLSIL.

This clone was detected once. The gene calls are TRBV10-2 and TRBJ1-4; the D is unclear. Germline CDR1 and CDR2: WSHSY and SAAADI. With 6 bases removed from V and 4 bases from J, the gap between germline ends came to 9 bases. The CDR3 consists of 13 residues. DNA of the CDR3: TGCGCCAGCAGAGCGGGAAGTAATGAAAAACTGTTTTTT. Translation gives CASRAGSNEKLFF.

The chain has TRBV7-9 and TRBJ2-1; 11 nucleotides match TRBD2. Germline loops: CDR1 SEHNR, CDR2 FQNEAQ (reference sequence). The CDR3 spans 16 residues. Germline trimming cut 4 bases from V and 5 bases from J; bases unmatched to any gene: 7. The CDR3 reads CASSSGLAGLHNEQFF. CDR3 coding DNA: TGTGCCAGCAGCTCAGGACTAGCGGGCCTCCACAATGAGCAGTTCTTC.

The DNA for the CDR3 is TGTGCCAGCAGCACGGCCCCCCGGAGTGAAAAACTGTTTTTT. Its translation: CASSTAPRSEKLFF. The chain recombines TRBV6-5 with TRBJ1-4; D gene unclear. The CDR3 contains 14 residues. The germline gives CDR1 MNHEY, CDR2 SVGAGI. Trimming took off 6 bases at V and 7 bases at J, with 15 bases between the two ends.

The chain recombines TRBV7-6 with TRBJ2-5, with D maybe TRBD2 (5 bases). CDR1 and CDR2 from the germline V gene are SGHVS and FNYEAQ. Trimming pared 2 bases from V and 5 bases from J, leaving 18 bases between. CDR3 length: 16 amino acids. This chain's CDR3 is CASSLSPSFTGETQYF. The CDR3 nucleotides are TGTGCCAGCAGCTTATCTCCTAGCTTCACGGGGGAGACCCAGTACTTC.

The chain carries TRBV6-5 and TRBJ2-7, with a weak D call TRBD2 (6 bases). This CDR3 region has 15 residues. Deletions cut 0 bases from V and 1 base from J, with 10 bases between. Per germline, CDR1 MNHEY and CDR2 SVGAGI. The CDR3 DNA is TGTGCCAGCAGTTACTCCCGGGGGAATTCCTACGAGCAGTACTTC. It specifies CASSYSRGNSYEQYF.

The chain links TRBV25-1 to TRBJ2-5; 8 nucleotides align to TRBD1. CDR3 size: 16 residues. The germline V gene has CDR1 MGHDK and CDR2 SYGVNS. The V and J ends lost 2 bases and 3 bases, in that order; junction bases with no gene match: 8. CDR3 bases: TGTGCCAGCAGTGAACCGGACAGGGCGATCGAAGAGACCCAGTACTTC. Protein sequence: CASSEPDRAIEETQYF.

The CDR3 reads CASTPGGGETQYF. The CDR3 DNA reads TGTGCCAGTACCCCGGGGGGGGGAGAGACCCAGTACTTC. The chain has TRBV19 and TRBJ2-5; 8 bases align to TRBD2. The CDR3 has 13 residues. The germline V gene encodes CDR1 LNHDA and CDR2 SQIVND (reference sequence). V shed 7 bases and J 4 bases; nucleotides not matched to a gene: 5.

CDR3 residues: CASSEGPRVNEQFF. CDR3 coding DNA: TGTGCCAGCAGTGAAGGTCCCAGGGTAAATGAGCAGTTCTTC. V is TRBV6-1 and J is TRBJ2-1, with D possibly being TRBD1 (5 bases). This CDR3 comprises 14 residues. Looked up from germline, CDR1 is MNHNS and CDR2 is SASEGT. V lost 1 base and J lost 7, with 11 bases in between.

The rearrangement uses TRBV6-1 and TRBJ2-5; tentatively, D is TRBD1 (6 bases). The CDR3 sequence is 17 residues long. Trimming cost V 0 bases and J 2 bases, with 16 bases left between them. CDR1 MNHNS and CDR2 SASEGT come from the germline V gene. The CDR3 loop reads CASSEASYRDPQETQYF. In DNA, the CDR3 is TGTGCCAGCAGTGAAGCCTCGTACAGGGACCCTCAAGAGACCCAGTACTTC.

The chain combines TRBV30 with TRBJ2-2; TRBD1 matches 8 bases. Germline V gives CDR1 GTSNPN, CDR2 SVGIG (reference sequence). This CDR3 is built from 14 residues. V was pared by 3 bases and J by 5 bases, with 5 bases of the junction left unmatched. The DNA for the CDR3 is TGTGCCTGGAGGGACAGGGTATGGACCGGGGAGCTGTTTTTT. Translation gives CAWRDRVWTGELFF.

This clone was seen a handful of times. DNA of the CDR3: TGTGCCAGCCTAGCCTGGTGGGGAACTGAAGCTTTCTTT. Its protein is CASLAWWGTEAFF. The V gene is TRBV2, the J gene TRBJ1-1; D remains unclear. The V and J ends lost 8 bases and 5 bases respectively, with 15 bases between them. From germline, CDR1 is SNHLY and CDR2 FYNNEI. The length of the CDR3 is 13 residues.

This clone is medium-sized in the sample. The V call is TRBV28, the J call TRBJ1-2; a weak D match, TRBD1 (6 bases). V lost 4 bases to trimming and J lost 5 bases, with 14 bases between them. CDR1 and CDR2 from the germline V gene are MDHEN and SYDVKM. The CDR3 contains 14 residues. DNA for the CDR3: TGTGCCAGCAGTTCGCCGGGGACAACTTATGGCTACACCTTC. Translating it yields CASSSPGTTYGYTF.

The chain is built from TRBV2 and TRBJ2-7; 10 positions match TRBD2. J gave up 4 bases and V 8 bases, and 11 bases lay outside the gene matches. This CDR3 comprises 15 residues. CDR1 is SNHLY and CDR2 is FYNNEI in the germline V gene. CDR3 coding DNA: TGTGCCAGCTCCCCGCTAGCGGGAGTCGGTTACGAGCAGTACTTC. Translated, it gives CASSPLAGVGYEQYF.

CDR3 sequence reads: CASSHEGLVHEQYF. The CDR3 DNA reads TGCGCCAGCAGCCACGAGGGCCTCGTCCACGAGCAGTACTTC. The J gene is TRBJ2-7, the V gene TRBV4-1, with D perhaps matching TRBD2 (5 bases). This CDR3 is built from 14 residues. Germline V gene sequence: CDR1 MGHRA, CDR2 YSYEKL. The V and J ends lost 3 bases and 5 bases respectively, with 14 bases between them.

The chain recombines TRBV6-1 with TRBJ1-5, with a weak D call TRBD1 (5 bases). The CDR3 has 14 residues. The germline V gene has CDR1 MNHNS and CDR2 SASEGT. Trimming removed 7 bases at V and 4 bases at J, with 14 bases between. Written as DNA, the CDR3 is TGTGCCAGCACCCTCGGGGGAGAAAATCAGCCCCAGCATTTT. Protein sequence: CASTLGGENQPQHF.

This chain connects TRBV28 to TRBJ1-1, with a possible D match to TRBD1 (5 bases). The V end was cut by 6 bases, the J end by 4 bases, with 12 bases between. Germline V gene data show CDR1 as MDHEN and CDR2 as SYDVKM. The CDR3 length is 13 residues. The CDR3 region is CASRPGYGTEAFF. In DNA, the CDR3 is TGTGCCAGCAGGCCAGGGTACGGCACTGAAGCTTTCTTT.

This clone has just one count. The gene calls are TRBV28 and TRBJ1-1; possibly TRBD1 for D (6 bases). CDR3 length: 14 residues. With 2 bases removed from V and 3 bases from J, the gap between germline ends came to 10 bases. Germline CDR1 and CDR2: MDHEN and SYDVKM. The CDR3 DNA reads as TGTGCCAGCAGTTTACACAGGGCGGACACTGAAGCTTTCTTT. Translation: CASSLHRADTEAFF. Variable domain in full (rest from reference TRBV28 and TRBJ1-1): DVKVTQSSRYLVKRTGEKVFLECVQDMDHENMFWYRQDPGLGLRLIYFSYDVKMKEKGDIPEGYSVSREKKERFSLILESASTNQTSMYLCASSLHRADTEAFFGQGTRLTVV.

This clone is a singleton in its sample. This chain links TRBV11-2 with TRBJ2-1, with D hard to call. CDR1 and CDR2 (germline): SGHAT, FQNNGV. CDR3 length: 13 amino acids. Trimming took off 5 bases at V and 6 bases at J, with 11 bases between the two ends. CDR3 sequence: CASSLERFNEQFF. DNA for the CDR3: TGTGCCAGCAGCCTTGAGAGGTTCAATGAGCAGTTCTTC.

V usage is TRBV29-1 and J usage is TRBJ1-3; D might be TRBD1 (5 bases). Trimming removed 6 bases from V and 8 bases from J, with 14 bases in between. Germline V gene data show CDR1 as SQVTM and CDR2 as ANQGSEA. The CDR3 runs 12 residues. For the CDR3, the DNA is TGCAGCGTGGATCAGGGTTATGACACCATATATTTT. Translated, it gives CSVDQGYDTIYF.

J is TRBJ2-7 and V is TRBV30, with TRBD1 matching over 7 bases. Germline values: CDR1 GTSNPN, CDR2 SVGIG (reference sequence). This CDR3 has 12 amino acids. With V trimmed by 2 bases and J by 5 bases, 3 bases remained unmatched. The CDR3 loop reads CAWSQTGNEQYF. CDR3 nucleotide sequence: TGTGCCTGGAGTCAGACAGGGAACGAGCAGTACTTC. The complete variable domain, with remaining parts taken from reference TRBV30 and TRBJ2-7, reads SQTIHQWPATLVQPVGSPLSLECTVEGTSNPNLYWYRQAAGRGLQLLFYSVGIGQISSEVPQNLSASRPQDRQFILSSKKLLLSDSGFYLCAWSQTGNEQYFGPGTRLTVT.

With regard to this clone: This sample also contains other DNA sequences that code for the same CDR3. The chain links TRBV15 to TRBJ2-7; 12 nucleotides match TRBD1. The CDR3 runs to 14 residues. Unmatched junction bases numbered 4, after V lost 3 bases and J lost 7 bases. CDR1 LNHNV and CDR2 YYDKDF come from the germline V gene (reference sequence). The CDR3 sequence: CATSRGQGAREQYF. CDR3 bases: TGTGCCACCAGCAGGGGACAGGGGGCGAGGGAGCAGTACTTC.

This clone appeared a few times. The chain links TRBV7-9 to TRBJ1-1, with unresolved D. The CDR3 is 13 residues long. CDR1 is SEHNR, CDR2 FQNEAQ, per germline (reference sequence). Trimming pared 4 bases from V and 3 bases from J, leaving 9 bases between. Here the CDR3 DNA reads TGTGCCAGCAGCTCCATGAGGGACACTGAAGCTTTCTTT. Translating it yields CASSSMRDTEAFF.

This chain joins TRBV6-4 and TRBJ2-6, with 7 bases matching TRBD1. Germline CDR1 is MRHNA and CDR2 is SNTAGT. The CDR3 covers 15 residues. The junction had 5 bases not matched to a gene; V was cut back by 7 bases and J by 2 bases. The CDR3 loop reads CASTETGTGANVLTF. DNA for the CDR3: TGTGCCAGCACCGAGACAGGGACTGGGGCCAACGTCCTGACTTTC.

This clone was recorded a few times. The CDR3 DNA sequence: TGTGCCAGCAGCTTTAGCGGGGGGCCAGTCGATGAGCAGTTCTTC. Residues: CASSFSGGPVDEQFF. The rearrangement joins TRBV5-4 to TRBJ2-1; 10 bases fit TRBD2. Trimming at V came to 2 bases and at J to 8 bases, leaving 7 bases not matched to a gene. This CDR3 region has 15 residues. Germline V gene lookup returns CDR1 SGHNT and CDR2 YYREEE (reference sequence).

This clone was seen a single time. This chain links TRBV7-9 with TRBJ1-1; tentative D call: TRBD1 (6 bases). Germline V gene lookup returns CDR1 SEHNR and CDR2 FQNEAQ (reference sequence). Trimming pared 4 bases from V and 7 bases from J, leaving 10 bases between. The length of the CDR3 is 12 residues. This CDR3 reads CASSYETGEAFF. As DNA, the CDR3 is TGTGCCAGCAGCTACGAGACAGGTGAAGCTTTCTTT.